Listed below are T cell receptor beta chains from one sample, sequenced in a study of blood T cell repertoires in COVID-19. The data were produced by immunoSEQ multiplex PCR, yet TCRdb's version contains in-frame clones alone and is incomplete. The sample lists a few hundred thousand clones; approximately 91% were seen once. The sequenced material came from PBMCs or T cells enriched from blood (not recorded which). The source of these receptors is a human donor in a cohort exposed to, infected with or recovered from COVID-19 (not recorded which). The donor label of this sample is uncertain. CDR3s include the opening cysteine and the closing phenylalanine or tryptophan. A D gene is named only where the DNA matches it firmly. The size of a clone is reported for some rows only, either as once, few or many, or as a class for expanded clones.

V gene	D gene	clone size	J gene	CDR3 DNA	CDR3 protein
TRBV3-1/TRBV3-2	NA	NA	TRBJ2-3	TGTGCCAGCAGCCAATACGGGGGGCTAAATACGCAGTATTTT	CASSQYGGLNTQYF
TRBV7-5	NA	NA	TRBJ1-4	TGTGCCAGAAGCTGCTCGCCGGGACTAGCGGAAAAACTGTTTTTT	CARSCSPGLAEKLFF
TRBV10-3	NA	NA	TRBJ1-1	TGTGCCATCAGTAGACAGCCTTTGAACACTGAAGCTTTCTTT	CAISRQPLNTEAFF
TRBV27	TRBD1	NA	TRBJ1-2	TGTGCCAGCAGTTCCACGGGACAGCTACTTTATGGCTACACCTTC	CASSSTGQLLYGYTF
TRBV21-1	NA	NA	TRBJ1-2	TGTGCCAGCTGTCCCTCAGGGGGGAGGAACTATGGCTACACCTTC	CASCPSGGRNYGYTF
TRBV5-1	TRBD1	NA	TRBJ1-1	TGCGCCAGCAGCTCGGACAGGGTTGGCCTCATGAACACTGAAGCTTTCTTT	CASSSDRVGLMNTEAFF
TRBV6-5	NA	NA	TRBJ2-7	TGTGCCAGCTTGTCCGGGAGAACCTACGAGCAGTACTTC	CASLSGRTYEQYF
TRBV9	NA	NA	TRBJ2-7	TGTGCCAGCAGCGACAACTACGAGCAGTACTTC	CASSDNYEQYF
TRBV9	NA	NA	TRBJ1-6	TGTGCCAGCACCCCGGGACTCGAAAATTCACCCCTCCACTTT	CASTPGLENSPLHF
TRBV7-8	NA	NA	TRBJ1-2	TGTGCCAGCAGCCCCAAGACAGTATCTAACTATGGCTACACCTTC	CASSPKTVSNYGYTF
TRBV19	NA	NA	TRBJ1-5	TGTGCCAGCGACTCAAACTTTCTAGGCAATCAGCCCCAGCATTTT	CASDSNFLGNQPQHF
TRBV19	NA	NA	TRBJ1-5	TGTGCCAGTAGTATGGGCGGGATGGGCAATCAGCCCCAGCATTTT	CASSMGGMGNQPQHF
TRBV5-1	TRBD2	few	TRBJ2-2	TGCGCCAGCAGCTTCCTAGCGGGGGTTACCACCGGGGAGCTGTTTTTT	CASSFLAGVTTGELFF
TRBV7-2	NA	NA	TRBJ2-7	TGTGCCAGCAGCTTAGACGGGGAGCGCTACGAGCAGTACTTC	CASSLDGERYEQYF
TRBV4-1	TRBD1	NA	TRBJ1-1	TGCGCCAGCAGCCGGGACAGGGGGCGGGGGAACACTGAAGCTTTCTTT	CASSRDRGRGNTEAFF
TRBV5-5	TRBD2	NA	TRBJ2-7	TGTGCCAGCAGCTTGGCACTAGCGGGGAACGAGCAGTACTTC	CASSLALAGNEQYF
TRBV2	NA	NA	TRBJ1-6	TGTGCCAGCAGTGTAGTTGAGGGGGAAGCCTATAATTCACCCCTCCACTTT	CASSVVEGEAYNSPLHF
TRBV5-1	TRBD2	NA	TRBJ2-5	TGCGCCAGCAGCTTGGACACCAGTGGGGGGGGGCAAGAGACCCAGTACTTC	CASSLDTSGGGQETQYF
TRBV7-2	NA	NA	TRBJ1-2	TGTGCCAGCAGCACCCCGGGAGGGTACTGGGGCTACACCTTC	CASSTPGGYWGYTF
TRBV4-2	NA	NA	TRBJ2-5	TGTGCCAGCAGCCAAGCGGGGGGCTTTAGCCAAGAGACCCAGTACTTC	CASSQAGGFSQETQYF
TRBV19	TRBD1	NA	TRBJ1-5	TGTGCCAGCCAACAGGGGAGTCAGCCCCAGCATTTT	CASQQGSQPQHF
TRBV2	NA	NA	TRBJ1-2	TGTGCCAGATCGACAGGTGGCTCGGACTACACCTTC	CARSTGGSDYTF
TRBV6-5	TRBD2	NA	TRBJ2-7	TGTGCCAGCAGTTATCCCGCGACTAGCGGATCCTACGAGCAGTACTTC	CASSYPATSGSYEQYF
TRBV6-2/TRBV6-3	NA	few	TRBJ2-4	TGTGCCAGCAGTTACGGGGGGATAATCCTAGCCAAAAACATTCAGTACTTC	CASSYGGIILAKNIQYF
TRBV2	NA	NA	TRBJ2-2	TGTGCCAGCAGTCAGGTCCGCGCGAACACCGGGGAGCTGTTTTTT	CASSQVRANTGELFF
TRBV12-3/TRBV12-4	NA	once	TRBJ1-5	TGTGCCAGCCATTCAAGCAATCAGCCCCAGCATTTT	CASHSSNQPQHF
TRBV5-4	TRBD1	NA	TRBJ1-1	TGTGCCAGCAGCCGGGACAGGAGGAACACTGAAGCTTTCTTT	CASSRDRRNTEAFF